This TCR beta chain was sequenced in a study of technical replicates of blood from several donors. This CDR3 is 10 amino acids long. With 3 bases removed from V and 14 bases from J, the gap between germline ends came to 10 bases. Germline values: CDR1 MDHEN, CDR2 SYDVKM. The method was immunoSEQ multiplex PCR; TCRdb's version includes in-frame clones alone and lacks a portion of them. The data show around 83,000 clones, with around 92% seen just once and approximately 0.4% held by the top ten. Sequenced material: T cells isolated from PBMCs. The clonotype comes from a human donor in good health. Some clones in this sample may be carry-over from other donors' samples. The V call is TRBV28, the J call TRBJ1-1; D is uncertain. CDR3 bases: TGTGCCAGCAGTTTTGACTCCTTATTCTTT. This gives the protein CASSFDSLFF. The whole variable domain, filled in from reference TRBV28 and TRBJ1-1, reads DVKVTQSSRYLVKRTGEKVFLECVQDMDHENMFWYRQDPGLGLRLIYFSYDVKMKEKGDIPEGYSVSREKKERFSLILESASTNQTSMYLCASSFDSLFFGQGTRLTVV.